The 14 T cell receptor beta chains below were found in one sample sequenced in a study of OX40 agonist ivuxolimab in advanced cancers. Sequenced by immunoSEQ multiplex PCR; TCRdb stores in-frame clones only, minus some. The sample contains 70,000 or so clones, approximately 90% of which appear only once. This material consisted of CD4+ or CD8+ T cells sorted from blood, taken in a trial of the OX40 agonist ivuxolimab. The receptors were gathered from an adult with an advanced solid tumor such as melanoma, head and neck, liver or kidney cancer.

This chain connects TRBV30 to TRBJ1-6; TRBD1 aligns across 9 bases. The trim removed 3 bases at V and 10 bases at J, leaving 1 base unmatched. Germline V CDR1 and CDR2: GTSNPN, SVGIG (reference sequence). The CDR3 has 12 residues. The CDR3 reads CAWRGQGSPLHF. The CDR3 region has the DNA TGTGCCTGGAGGGGACAGGGATCACCCCTCCACTTT.

The V call is TRBV2, the J call TRBJ2-7; D may be TRBD2 (6 bases). Trimming cost V 5 bases and J 5 bases, with 19 bases left between them. The CDR3 sequence is 15 residues long. Germline V CDR1 and CDR2: SNHLY, FYNNEI. The CDR3 region is CASSPLAASRNEQYF. The CDR3 DNA follows: TGTGCCAGCAGTCCTTTAGCGGCTTCTAGGAACGAGCAGTACTTC.

The V and J genes are TRBV19 and TRBJ2-7, with a tentative D call TRBD1 (6 bases). The CDR3 contains 14 residues. Trimming cost V 4 bases and J 2 bases, with 12 bases left between them. Germline-derived CDR1 and CDR2 are LNHDA and SQIVND (reference sequence). Here the CDR3 DNA reads TGTGCCAGTAGTAACTACAGGGCCCCCTACGAGCAGTACTTC. Protein sequence: CASSNYRAPYEQYF. Full variable domain (missing parts from reference TRBV19 and TRBJ2-7): DGGITQSPKYLFRKEGQNVTLSCEQNLNHDAMYWYRQDPGQGLRLIYYSQIVNDFQKGDIAEGYSVSREKKESFPLTVTSAQKNPTAFYLCASSNYRAPYEQYFGPGTRLTVT.

This chain uses TRBV14 with TRBJ2-1; 10 nucleotides align to TRBD2. Losses at the gene ends were 4 bases for V and 7 bases for J; bases not matched to a gene: 16. The germline V gene has CDR1 SGHDN and CDR2 FVKESK. This CDR3 is built from 18 residues. The chain's CDR3 is CASSPQGLLSGRGNEQFF. CDR3 bases: TGTGCCAGCAGCCCCCAGGGCCTTTTGAGCGGGAGGGGGAATGAGCAGTTCTTC.

This chain links TRBV7-9 with TRBJ2-3, with D perhaps TRBD2 (7 bases). This CDR3 region has 17 residues. Germline V gives CDR1 SEHNR, CDR2 FQNEAQ (reference sequence). The V end was cut by 3 bases, the J end by 2 bases, with 18 bases between. CDR3 loop: CASSFLKGGGDTDTQYF. In nucleotides, the CDR3 is TGTGCCAGCAGCTTCCTTAAAGGGGGAGGGGACACAGATACGCAGTATTTT.

This sequence joins TRBV19 and TRBJ2-7; 7 nucleotides align to TRBD1. The ends lost 8 bases at V and 3 bases at J; junction bases unmatched: 7. This CDR3 spans 13 amino acids. Germline-derived CDR1 and CDR2 are LNHDA and SQIVND (reference sequence). CDR3 sequence: CASSRDRDYEQYF. The CDR3 nucleotides read TGTGCCAGTTCCCGGGACAGAGACTACGAGCAGTACTTC.

This sequence joins TRBV11-2 and TRBJ2-3; possibly TRBD2 for D (5 bases). This CDR3 comprises 15 residues. In germline, CDR1 is SGHAT, CDR2 FQNNGV. Trimming removed 6 bases from V and 0 bases from J, with 13 bases in between. The CDR3 region has the DNA TGTGCCAGCAGTCCGACGGGATTTAGCACAGATACGCAGTATTTT. Encoded protein: CASSPTGFSTDTQYF.

The rearrangement links TRBV28 to TRBJ1-1; D is possibly TRBD1 (5 bases). This CDR3 spans 15 amino acids. Trimming removed 7 bases at V and 1 base at J, with 16 bases between. CDR1 is MDHEN and CDR2 is SYDVKM in the germline V gene. CDR3: CASTLRAGWNTEAFF. The DNA for the CDR3 is TGTGCCAGCACCCTACGGGCAGGGTGGAACACTGAAGCTTTCTTT.

V gene TRBV11-1 combines with J gene TRBJ2-3; 7 bases fit TRBD1. CDR1 and CDR2 (germline): SGHAT, FQDESV (reference sequence). J gave up 7 bases and V 5 bases, and 12 bases lay outside the gene matches. The length of the CDR3 is 15 residues. CDR3: CASSSRRRGSNTQYF. The CDR3, as DNA: TGTGCCAGCAGCAGCAGGCGCAGGGGGTCAAATACGCAGTATTTT.

This chain uses TRBV7-3 with TRBJ2-5; 8 positions agree with TRBD1. CDR1 SGHTA and CDR2 FQGTGA come from the germline V gene. V gave up 5 bases and J gave up 5 bases; unmatched junction bases: 4. The CDR3 is 13 residues long. The CDR3 reads CASSPTGEETQYF. The CDR3, as DNA: TGTGCCAGCAGCCCGACAGGGGAGGAGACCCAGTACTTC.

The chain links TRBV28 to TRBJ2-7; weak D call: TRBD2 (6 bases). Germline V gene sequence: CDR1 MDHEN, CDR2 SYDVKM. V lost 6 bases to trimming and J lost 4 bases, with 22 bases between them. This CDR3 comprises 16 residues. The CDR3 nucleotides are TGTGCCAGCAGATCCGCCTTGGAACTAGCTACGTACGAGCAGTACTTC. Translation: CASRSALELATYEQYF.

CDR3 DNA: TGTGCCAGCAGCAAAGGGGCAGGGGGTTATGGCTACACCTTC. Amino acid sequence: CASSKGAGGYGYTF. The chain has TRBV21-1 and TRBJ1-2; TRBD1, the table's D call, lacks a check against the DNA. TRBV21-1 is designated a pseudogene. The CDR3 is 14 amino acids.

J is TRBJ1-3 and V is TRBV28; TRBD1 is a possible D gene (5 bases). Germline V lookup: CDR1 MDHEN, CDR2 SYDVKM. V was clipped by 6 bases and J by 1 base, with 22 bases between them. The CDR3 consists of 18 residues. DNA of the CDR3: TGTGCCAGCAGCCGTCCCGGGACTCTCCTTCTGTCTGGAAACACCATATATTTT. This translates into CASSRPGTLLLSGNTIYF.

The V call is TRBV7-8, the J call TRBJ2-3; 8 nucleotides line up with TRBD2. J was trimmed by 9 bases and V by 2 bases; bases with no gene match: 7. The CDR3 consists of 14 residues. The germline CDR1 and CDR2 sequences are SGHVS and FQNEAQ. The CDR3 bases are TGTGCCAGCAGCTTACCCCGGGAGGGGAGAACGCAGTATTTT. Translated: CASSLPREGRTQYF.